These 20 T cell receptor beta chains were all obtained from the same sample, sequenced in a study of technical replicates of blood from several donors. The assay was immunoSEQ multiplex PCR, and TCRdb's table has in-frame clones only and misses some. The sample lists 65,000 to 95,000 clones; 86% were seen once. Input material: PBMCs. The receptor source for this set is a human donor in good health. Some clones in this sample may be carry-over from other donors' samples.

The V call is TRBV18, the J call TRBJ2-3, with 8 bases lining up with TRBD2. CDR3 length: 16 residues. Germline V gene lookup returns CDR1 KGHSH and CDR2 LQKENI. The trim removed 2 bases at V and 2 bases at J, leaving 6 bases unmatched. CDR3 in amino acids: CASSPMGGGTTDTQYF. DNA of the CDR3: TGTGCCAGCTCACCAATGGGCGGGGGGACCACAGATACGCAGTATTTT.

V usage is TRBV6-5 and J usage is TRBJ1-2; 12 bases fit TRBD1. After removal of 6 bases from V and 4 bases from J, the junction contained 3 bases not matched to a gene. The germline V gene has CDR1 MNHEY and CDR2 SVGAGI. CDR3 length: 14 amino acids. The CDR3 DNA sequence: TGTGCCAGCAGCGGGACAGGGGGCCGCTATGGCTACACCTTC. Translation: CASSGTGGRYGYTF.

V and J are TRBV5-4 and TRBJ2-1; 8 bases map to TRBD1. The germline V gene has CDR1 SGHNT and CDR2 YYREEE (reference sequence). Unmatched junction bases numbered 9, after V lost 4 bases and J lost 6 bases. This CDR3 region has 15 residues. In nucleotides, the CDR3 is TGTGCCAGCAGCGGAACGGACAGGGCGGCCAATGAGCAGTTCTTC. Its translation: CASSGTDRAANEQFF.

The gene calls are TRBV29-1 and TRBJ1-1; 7 bases agree with TRBD1. The V gene end was trimmed by 3 bases and the J gene end by 11 bases; junction bases not matched to a gene: 12. Germline-derived CDR1 and CDR2 are SQVTM and ANQGSEA. The CDR3 covers 13 residues. The CDR3 region is CSVERGPPTRAFF. In DNA, the CDR3 is TGCAGCGTTGAGAGGGGGCCCCCAACACGGGCTTTCTTT.

The rearrangement joins TRBV5-4 to TRBJ2-4, with 10 nucleotides matching TRBD2. V dropped 3 bases and J dropped 5; count of bases not matched to a gene: 5. Germline V gene data show CDR1 as SGHNT and CDR2 as YYREEE (reference sequence). This CDR3 is built from 15 residues. CDR3 DNA: TGTGCCAGCAGCTATCCTAGCGGGGGACAAAACATTCAGTACTTC. As protein: CASSYPSGGQNIQYF.

The gene calls are TRBV10-3 and TRBJ2-7; tentative D call: TRBD1 (5 bases). The V end was cut by 4 bases, the J end by 2 bases, with 6 bases between. From germline, CDR1 is ENHRY and CDR2 SYGVKD. The CDR3 spans 12 residues. The CDR3 is CAISAGTYEQYF. In nucleotides, the CDR3 is TGTGCCATCAGTGCAGGGACCTACGAGCAGTACTTC.

The V and J genes are TRBV29-1 and TRBJ1-1, with 11 bases matching TRBD1. The J segment lost 1 base and the V segment lost 4 bases, leaving 8 bases of the junction unmatched. The length of the CDR3 is 16 residues. Germline CDR1 reads SQVTM; CDR2 reads ANQGSEA. The CDR3 sequence is CSVGGQGVRKNTEAFF. CDR3 DNA: TGCAGCGTTGGGGGACAGGGGGTGAGAAAGAACACTGAAGCTTTCTTT.

This chain uses TRBV5-1 with TRBJ2-2, with TRBD1 identical over 8 bases. From germline, CDR1 is SGHRS and CDR2 YFSETQ. V lost 3 bases to trimming and J lost 7 bases; unmatched junction nucleotides: 5. This CDR3 spans 14 amino acids. The CDR3 reads CASSSGGAGGELFF. In DNA form, the CDR3 reads TGCGCCAGCAGCTCAGGGGGCGCGGGCGGGGAGCTGTTTTTT.

The gene calls are TRBV29-1 and TRBJ1-3, with no clear D. The V end was cut by 0 bases, the J end by 0 bases, with 6 bases between. CDR1 and CDR2 from the germline V gene are SQVTM and ANQGSEA. The CDR3 runs to 14 residues. CDR3 amino acids: CSVEDLSSGNTIYF. In DNA form, the CDR3 reads TGCAGCGTTGAAGATCTAAGCTCTGGAAACACCATATATTTT.

The chain links TRBV11-2 to TRBJ1-1, with TRBD1 matching over 9 bases. This CDR3 has 14 amino acids. V lost 5 bases and J lost 3; bases outside the gene matches: 4. CDR1 is SGHAT and CDR2 is FQNNGV in the germline V gene. The DNA of the CDR3 is TGTGCCAGCAGCGAGGGACAGGGATACACTGAAGCTTTCTTT. Its protein product is CASSEGQGYTEAFF.

The J gene is TRBJ1-4, the V gene TRBV21-1. TRBV21-1 is shown as a pseudogene. The CDR3 length is 15 residues. This CDR3 reads CASSIREGSNEKLFF. Here the CDR3 DNA reads TGTGCCAGCAGCATTCGGGAAGGGTCTAATGAAAAACTGTTTTTT.

This chain connects TRBV19 to TRBJ2-5; TRBD2 agrees at 14 bases. Trimming took 3 bases from V and 4 from J; bases not matched to a gene: 4. Germline loops: CDR1 LNHDA, CDR2 SQIVND (reference sequence). The CDR3 contains 16 residues. CDR3 in amino acids: CASSMGLAGAGETQYF. The CDR3 region has the DNA TGTGCCAGTAGTATGGGACTAGCGGGGGCGGGAGAGACCCAGTACTTC.

This sequence joins TRBV6-5 and TRBJ2-7; TRBD1 agrees at 11 bases. With 6 bases clipped from V and 6 bases from J, the junction kept 7 bases outside the gene matches. In germline, CDR1 is MNHEY, CDR2 SVGAGI. CDR3 length: 14 residues. The CDR3 here is CASSWDRGGGEQYF. CDR3 nucleotide sequence: TGTGCCAGCAGCTGGGACAGGGGGGGTGGCGAGCAGTACTTC.

CDR3 loop: CASSPTPAALRDTQYF. For the CDR3, the DNA is TGTGCCAGCAGCCCAACTCCAGCGGCCTTAAGAGATACGCAGTATTTT. The chain recombines TRBV9 with TRBJ2-3, with a weak D call TRBD2 (5 bases). CDR1 SGDLS and CDR2 YYNGEE come from the germline V gene. The CDR3 has 16 residues. V lost 4 bases to trimming and J lost 5 bases, with 20 bases between them.

This clone has more than one count but fewer than ten. The genes are TRBV4-2 and TRBJ1-2; no definite D call. Germline V gene sequence: CDR1 LGHNA, CDR2 YNFKEQ. CDR3 length: 14 amino acids. The V end was cut by 0 bases, the J end by 2 bases, with 7 bases between. The CDR3 reads CASSQEPGNYGYTF. CDR3 bases: TGTGCCAGCAGCCAAGAGCCGGGAAACTATGGCTACACCTTC.

V gene TRBV7-3 combines with J gene TRBJ2-2; no definite D call. With 3 bases removed from V and 4 bases from J, the gap between germline ends came to 9 bases. This CDR3 has 14 residues. Germline CDR1 SGHTA, CDR2 FQGTGA. CDR3 sequence reads: CASSFLAGTGELFF. In DNA, the CDR3 is TGTGCCAGCAGCTTTCTGGCAGGCACCGGGGAGCTGTTTTTT. Variable domain in full (rest from reference TRBV7-3 and TRBJ2-2): GAGVSQTPSNKVTEKGKYVELRCDPISGHTALYWYRQSLGQGPEFLIYFQGTGAADDSGLPNDRFFAVRPEGSVSTLKIQRTERGDSAVYLCASSFLAGTGELFFGEGSRLTVL.

The CDR3 DNA is TGTGCCAGCAGCCCGAGCACGAACGAGCAGTACTTC. Translated: CASSPSTNEQYF. V and J are TRBV7-6 and TRBJ2-7; D remains ambiguous. Germline V gene lookup returns CDR1 SGHVS and CDR2 FNYEAQ. V was cut by 5 bases and J by 5 bases, with 10 bases left in between. The CDR3 contains 12 residues. Filled out from reference TRBV7-6 and TRBJ2-7, the complete variable domain reads GAGVSQSPRYKVTKRGQDVALRCDPISGHVSLYWYRQALGQGPEFLTYFNYEAQQDKSGLPNDRFSAERPEGSISTLTIQRTEQRDSAMYRCASSPSTNEQYFGPGTRLTVT.

The rearrangement uses TRBV6-5 and TRBJ2-7; the D is unclear. V was clipped by 6 bases and J by 5 bases, with 20 bases between them. The CDR3 loop spans 15 amino acids. The germline V gene encodes CDR1 MNHEY and CDR2 SVGAGI. CDR3 region: CASRLGPHSINEQYF. The CDR3 DNA reads TGTGCCAGCAGATTGGGCCCTCACTCTATCAACGAGCAGTACTTC.

This chain uses TRBV9 with TRBJ1-3; tentative D call: TRBD1 (5 bases). CDR3 length: 18 residues. Trimming stripped 0 bases from V and 0 bases from J, with 16 bases between. The germline gives CDR1 SGDLS, CDR2 YYNGEE. As DNA, the CDR3 is TGTGCCAGCAGCGTAGATCTGGGGGGGACGAACTCTGGAAACACCATATATTTT. Encoded protein: CASSVDLGGTNSGNTIYF.

V and J are TRBV27 and TRBJ2-7, with 9 bases lining up with TRBD1. CDR3 length equals 18 residues. The ends lost 11 bases at V and 0 bases at J; junction bases unmatched: 20. Per germline, CDR1 MNHEY and CDR2 SMNVEV (reference sequence). Here the CDR3 reads CAGPDRDRDPRSSYEQYF. CDR3 coding DNA: TGTGCCGGACCGGACCGGGACAGGGACCCCCGAAGCTCCTACGAGCAGTACTTC.